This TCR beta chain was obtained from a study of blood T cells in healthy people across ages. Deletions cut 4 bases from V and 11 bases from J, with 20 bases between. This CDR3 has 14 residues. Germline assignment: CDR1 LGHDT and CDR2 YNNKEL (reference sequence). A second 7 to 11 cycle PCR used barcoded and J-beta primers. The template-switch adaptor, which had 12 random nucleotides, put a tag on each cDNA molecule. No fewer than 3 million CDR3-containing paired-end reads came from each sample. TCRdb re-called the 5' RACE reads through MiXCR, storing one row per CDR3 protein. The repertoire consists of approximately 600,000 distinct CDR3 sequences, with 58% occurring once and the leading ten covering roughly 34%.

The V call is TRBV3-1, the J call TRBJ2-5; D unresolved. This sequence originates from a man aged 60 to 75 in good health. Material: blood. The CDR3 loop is CASSRGYGRDEQYF. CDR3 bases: TGTGCCAGCAGCCGAGGATATGGAAGAGATGAGCAGTACTTC.